This TCR beta chain was captured by sequencing in a study of blood T cell repertoires in COVID-19. Turning to the study itself: Whether acute or convalescent, the COVID-19 samples came from the United States, Italy and Spain. In each case, the material was cDNA or gDNA derived from T cells, B-cell-depleted T cells, or PBMCs.

This clone was observed a handful of times. Per the study methods: Cell counts per sample came from amplifying reference gene primers. Profiled with immunoSEQ multiplex PCR; TCRdb holds only in-frame clones, not every one. V and J calls and clone size are those listed in that table; D and trimming were worked out from the DNA. The profile covers around 140,000 clones, with about 91% appearing a single time and under 13% taken by the ten largest. Sequenced: peripheral blood. The clonotype was recovered from a man between 50 and 59 years old with acute or convalescent COVID-19.

CDR3 amino acids: CASSTPRGDTSTGELFF. The CDR3 DNA reads as TGTGCCAGTAGTACCCCCAGGGGGGACACCTCCACCGGGGAGCTGTTTTTT. This chain uses TRBV19 with TRBJ2-2; TRBD1 is a possible D gene (7 bases). Germline V gives CDR1 LNHDA, CDR2 SQIVND (reference sequence). The CDR3 is 17 amino acids. The V end was cut by 4 bases, the J end by 4 bases, with 19 bases between.